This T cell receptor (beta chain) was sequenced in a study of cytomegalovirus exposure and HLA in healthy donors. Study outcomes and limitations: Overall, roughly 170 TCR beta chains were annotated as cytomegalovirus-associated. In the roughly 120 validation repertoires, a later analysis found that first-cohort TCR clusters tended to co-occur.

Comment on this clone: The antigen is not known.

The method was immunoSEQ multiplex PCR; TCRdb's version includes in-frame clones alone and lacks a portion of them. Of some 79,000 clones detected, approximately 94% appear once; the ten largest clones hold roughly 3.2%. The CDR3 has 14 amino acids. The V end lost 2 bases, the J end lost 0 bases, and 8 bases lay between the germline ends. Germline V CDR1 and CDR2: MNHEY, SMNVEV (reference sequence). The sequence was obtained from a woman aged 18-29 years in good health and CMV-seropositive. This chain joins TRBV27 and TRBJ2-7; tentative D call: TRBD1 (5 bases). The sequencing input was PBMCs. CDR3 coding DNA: TGTGCCAGCAGTTTAAGGGGCCCCTCCTACGAGCAGTACTTC. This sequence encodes CASSLRGPSYEQYF.